The 21 T cell receptor beta chains given below trace back to one sample, sequenced in a study of T-cell memory formation after mild COVID-19. TCRdb reanalysed the 5' RACE reads using MiXCR and keeps one entry per CDR3 protein. The sample shows roughly 320,000 distinct CDR3 sequences, around 28% of them seen only once. The sequenced material came from PBMCs or a T cell subset sorted from them (not recorded which). The origin of the receptors is an adult woman who had mild COVID-19 (a few samples of this study predate the infection). Cell type and time point are not known.

There are a few counts of this clonotype. The V gene is TRBV24-1, the J gene TRBJ2-3; 7 bases align to TRBD2. The germline V gene has CDR1 KGHDR and CDR2 SFDVKD. The J segment lost 5 bases and the V segment lost 5 bases, leaving 9 bases of the junction unmatched. The CDR3 is 15 residues long. CDR3 coding DNA: TGTGCCACCAGTGTCCACACAGCGGGGAGAGATACGCAGTATTTT. As protein: CATSVHTAGRDTQYF.

This sequence joins TRBV30 and TRBJ1-1; a weak D match, TRBD1 (6 bases). Germline CDR1 is GTSNPN and CDR2 is SVGIG (reference sequence). The length of the CDR3 is 12 residues. V was shortened by 2 bases and J by 3 bases, with 7 bases between the two germline ends. For the CDR3, the DNA is TGTGCCTGGAGTTGGGGGCACACTGAAGCTTTCTTT. Residues: CAWSWGHTEAFF.

This clonotype was seen a handful of times. The chain carries TRBV27 and TRBJ2-3; 13 nucleotides align to TRBD2. V trimming: 5 bases; J trimming: 0 bases; junction bases outside the gene matches: 8. The CDR3 is made up of 18 amino acids. Germline loops: CDR1 MNHEY, CDR2 SMNVEV (reference sequence). CDR3 region: CASSRRLAGGPSTDTQYF. The DNA for the CDR3 is TGTGCCAGCAGTCGTCGACTAGCGGGGGGCCCTAGCACAGATACGCAGTATTTT.

The chain uses TRBV4-1 and TRBJ2-7; 7 nucleotides align to TRBD1. The ends lost 1 base at V and 3 bases at J; junction bases unmatched: 6. The CDR3 runs 15 residues. Germline CDR1 is MGHRA and CDR2 is YSYEKL. The chain's CDR3 is CASSQGTGEIYEQYF. The CDR3 DNA sequence: TGCGCCAGCAGCCAAGGAACAGGGGAGATCTACGAGCAGTACTTC.

This clonotype has at least ten counts. V usage is TRBV12-3 or TRBV12-4 and J usage is TRBJ2-7, with 10 bases matching TRBD2. V shed 2 bases and J 3 bases; nucleotides not matched to a gene: 1. The CDR3 has 14 amino acids. DNA of the CDR3: TGTGCCAGCAGTTTACAGCGGGAGGGCTACGAGCAGTACTTC. Protein sequence: CASSLQREGYEQYF.

The chain carries TRBV5-8 and TRBJ2-7, with D possibly TRBD1 on 6 matching bases. CDR3 size: 15 residues. Germline CDR1 reads SGHTS; CDR2 reads YDEGEE. Trimming shortened V by 7 bases and J by 2 bases, and 19 bases separated the two germline ends. CDR3 DNA sequence: TGTGCCAGCCGAGACCAGGGGAACCCGCCCTACGAGCAGTACTTC. It encodes CASRDQGNPPYEQYF.

V is TRBV7-2 and J is TRBJ2-1; a possible D gene is TRBD2 (5 bases). The CDR3 totals 12 residues. The germline V gene encodes CDR1 SGHTA and CDR2 FQGNSA. The V gene lost 5 bases and the J gene lost 13 bases, with 15 bases spanning the gap. The CDR3 reads CASSLIFGVQFF. CDR3 nucleotide sequence: TGTGCCAGCAGCCTGATCTTCGGGGTTCAGTTCTTC.

This clonotype was counted only a few times. The chain recombines TRBV5-5 with TRBJ2-1; no clear D. Looked up from germline, CDR1 is SGHKS and CDR2 is YYEKEE (reference sequence). V was cut by 3 bases and J by 6 bases, with 13 bases left in between. The CDR3 length is 14 residues. The chain's CDR3 is CASSSGPVSNEQFF. CDR3 coding DNA: TGTGCCAGCAGCTCCGGCCCGGTATCCAATGAGCAGTTCTTC.

In its sample, this clonotype was seen a few times. This chain joins TRBV12-3 or TRBV12-4 and TRBJ2-1; 9 nucleotides align to TRBD2. The CDR3 is 15 residues long. J was trimmed by 10 bases and V by 5 bases; bases with no gene match: 12. This chain's CDR3 is CASSASGIGAGEQFF. The CDR3 region has the DNA TGTGCCAGCAGTGCTAGCGGGATAGGGGCGGGGGAGCAGTTCTTC.

In its sample, this clonotype was seen a few times. V and J are TRBV7-9 and TRBJ1-5; 10 nucleotides agree with TRBD1. V dropped 4 bases and J dropped 7; count of bases not matched to a gene: 4. Germline loops: CDR1 SEHNR, CDR2 FQNEAQ (reference sequence). The CDR3 runs to 14 residues. The DNA for the CDR3 is TGTGCCAGCAGCTCCGGACAGGGGGTCCAGCCCCAGCATTTT. Translation: CASSSGQGVQPQHF.

The J gene is TRBJ2-1, the V gene TRBV7-2; TRBD2 matches at 12 bases. V shed 8 bases and J 6 bases; nucleotides not matched to a gene: 2. This CDR3 contains 13 residues. CDR1 and CDR2 from the germline V gene are SGHTA and FQGNSA. CDR3 sequence (DNA): TGTGCCAGCGGGACTAGCGGGTTCAATGAGCAGTTCTTC. Its translation: CASGTSGFNEQFF.

The V gene is TRBV7-2, the J gene TRBJ2-7, with 9 bases that match TRBD2. The CDR3 covers 16 residues. After removal of 1 base from V and 0 bases from J, the junction contained 4 bases not matched to a gene. Germline V gene lookup returns CDR1 SGHTA and CDR2 FQGNSA. The CDR3, as DNA: TGTGCCAGCAGCTTAGTTGCGGGAGGGCTCTCCTACGAGCAGTACTTC. As protein: CASSLVAGGLSYEQYF. The whole variable domain, remainder taken from reference TRBV7-2 and TRBJ2-7, is GAGVSQSPSNKVTEKGKDVELRCDPISGHTALYWYRQSLGQGLEFLIYFQGNSAPDKSGLPSDRFSAERTGGSVSTLTIQRTQQEDSAVYLCASSLVAGGLSYEQYFGPGTRLTVT.

V gene TRBV5-1 combines with J gene TRBJ2-7, with D possibly being TRBD2 (6 bases). The germline V and J ends were trimmed by 1 base and 1 base, with 15 bases remaining between them. The CDR3 is made up of 16 amino acids. CDR1 is SGHRS and CDR2 is YFSETQ in the germline V gene. Here the CDR3 reads CASSLWPSDTSYEQYF. Here the CDR3 DNA reads TGCGCCAGCAGCTTGTGGCCTAGCGATACTTCCTACGAGCAGTACTTC.

Many counts were recorded for this clonotype. V is TRBV12-3 or TRBV12-4 and J is TRBJ2-1; TRBD2 aligns across 9 bases. CDR3 length: 15 amino acids. V shed 5 bases, J shed 1 base, and the junction held 3 bases outside the gene matches. For the CDR3, the DNA is TGTGCCAGCAGTATCACTAGCGGGTCCTACAATGAGCAGTTCTTC. It yields the protein CASSITSGSYNEQFF.

The V gene is TRBV6-1, the J gene TRBJ1-5; 7 nucleotides align to TRBD1. With V trimmed by 7 bases and J by 2 bases, 26 bases remained unmatched. The length of the CDR3 is 21 residues. CDR1 and CDR2 (germline): MNHNS, SASEGT. The CDR3 region has the DNA TGTGCCAGCAACCCATGGGGAGAAGGCCGCAACCGACAGGGAGGCAATCAGCCCCAGCATTTT. It translates to CASNPWGEGRNRQGGNQPQHF.

The genes are TRBV5-4 and TRBJ1-2; D perhaps matches TRBD1 (6 bases). The germline V gene encodes CDR1 SGHNT and CDR2 YYREEE (reference sequence). CDR3 length equals 13 residues. V gave up 0 bases and J gave up 7 bases, with 10 bases separating them. The CDR3 sequence: CASSLDREGGYTF. The DNA for the CDR3 is TGTGCCAGCAGCTTGGACAGGGAGGGTGGCTACACCTTC.

This clonotype has just a few counts. The chain couples TRBV9 to TRBJ2-1, with 8 bases identical to TRBD2. The CDR3 runs to 15 residues. V shed 2 bases, J shed 9 bases, and the junction held 10 bases outside the gene matches. The germline V gene encodes CDR1 SGDLS and CDR2 YYNGEE. DNA for the CDR3: TGTGCCAGCAGCGTCTCGAGCGGGAGTGTGGGTGAGCAGTTCTTC. This translates into CASSVSSGSVGEQFF.

V usage is TRBV24-1 and J usage is TRBJ2-1; TRBD1 aligns across 7 bases. The V gene end was trimmed by 1 base and the J gene end by 9 bases; junction bases not matched to a gene: 2. The germline CDR1 and CDR2 sequences are KGHDR and SFDVKD. The CDR3 is 13 amino acids. As DNA, the CDR3 is TGTGCCACCAGTGATTTCGACAGGGCTGAGCAGTTCTTC. Amino acid sequence: CATSDFDRAEQFF.

The chain links TRBV5-1 to TRBJ2-7; D possibly corresponds to TRBD2 (6 bases). The CDR3 is 15 residues long. From germline, CDR1 is SGHRS and CDR2 YFSETQ. V was cut by 1 base and J by 2 bases, with 13 bases left in between. CDR3 sequence (DNA): TGCGCCAGCAGCTTGACTGGGACTGACGCCTACGAGCAGTACTTC. Translation: CASSLTGTDAYEQYF.

The chain couples TRBV5-6 to TRBJ2-7; 7 nucleotides match TRBD2. With 1 base clipped from V and 5 bases from J, the junction kept 12 bases outside the gene matches. This CDR3 is built from 16 residues. Germline-derived CDR1 and CDR2 are SGHDT and YYEEEE. CDR3 loop: CASSLIFDPAGHEQYF. In DNA form, the CDR3 reads TGTGCCAGCAGCTTGATCTTCGATCCAGCGGGACACGAGCAGTACTTC.

The CDR3 region is CAISDYVGTRREQYF. DNA of the CDR3: TGTGCCATCAGTGATTATGTCGGGACCCGGCGGGAGCAGTACTTC. The V call is TRBV10-3, the J call TRBJ2-7, with D perhaps being TRBD1 or TRBD2 (5 bases each). Germline V gives CDR1 ENHRY, CDR2 SYGVKD. V lost 3 bases, J lost 7 bases, and 19 bases lay in between. The CDR3 has 15 amino acids.